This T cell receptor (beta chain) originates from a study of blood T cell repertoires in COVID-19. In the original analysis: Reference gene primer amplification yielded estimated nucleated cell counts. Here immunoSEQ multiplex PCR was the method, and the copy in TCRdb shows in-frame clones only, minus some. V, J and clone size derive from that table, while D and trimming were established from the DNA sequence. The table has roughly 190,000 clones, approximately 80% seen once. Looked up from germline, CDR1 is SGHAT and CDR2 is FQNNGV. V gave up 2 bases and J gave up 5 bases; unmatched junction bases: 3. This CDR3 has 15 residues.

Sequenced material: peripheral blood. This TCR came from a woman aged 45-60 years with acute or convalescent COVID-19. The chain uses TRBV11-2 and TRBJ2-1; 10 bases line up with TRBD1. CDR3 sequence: CASSLLGQGNNEQFF. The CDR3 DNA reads TGTGCCAGCAGCTTACTGGGACAGGGGAACAATGAGCAGTTCTTC.